What follows are 14 T cell receptor beta chains derived from one specimen sequenced in a study of T cell responses to AZD1222 COVID-19 vaccine (dated by TCRdb to the early 2020s). The sample's time point label, decoded: baseline before first vaccination. Library construction relied on the immunoSEQ multiplex PCR assay. Imported from immuneACCESS, the table was reduced by TCRdb to in-frame sequences with V and J called. These copies leave out some clones; in studies compared against another copy, an unresolved V gene accounts for under half, and the cause of the remainder is not known. This sample has about 150,000 clones in its table, and about 87% of those were observed once. The top ten clones comprise less than 2.5% of the sample. Here the sequenced sample was peripheral blood, taken on day 0 of AZD1222 vaccination. These receptors came from an adult in good health.

The table lists this clone with a few counts. The CDR3 DNA sequence: TGTGCCAGCAGCGAGGCCGGGACTAGCAGGACCGGGGAGCTGTTTTTT. This codes for CASSEAGTSRTGELFF. The chain couples TRBV9 to TRBJ2-2; 9 nucleotides match TRBD2. V lost 3 bases to trimming and J lost 5 bases; unmatched junction nucleotides: 8. Germline CDR1 SGDLS, CDR2 YYNGEE. The CDR3 is 16 residues long.

This chain's CDR3 is CASSSWTSEAGYTF. As DNA, the CDR3 is TGTGCCAGCAGTTCTTGGACATCAGAGGCGGGCTACACCTTC. J is TRBJ1-2 and V is TRBV6-5, with a tentative D call TRBD1 (5 bases). This CDR3 has 14 residues. Germline CDR1 and CDR2: MNHEY and SVGAGI. The V end lost 4 bases, the J end lost 8 bases, and 17 bases lay between the germline ends.

This chain links TRBV2 with TRBJ1-4; D possibly corresponds to TRBD1 (6 bases). The CDR3 runs to 13 residues. V was cut by 9 bases and J by 8 bases, with 16 bases left in between. Germline loops: CDR1 SNHLY, CDR2 FYNNEI. CDR3 nucleotides: TGTGCCAGTTACAGCAGGGGCTGGGAAAAACTGTTTTTT. The encoded protein is CASYSRGWEKLFF.

The V gene is TRBV29-1, the J gene TRBJ2-6; D call uncertain. The length of the CDR3 is 13 residues. Germline V gene data show CDR1 as SQVTM and CDR2 as ANQGSEA. The CDR3 DNA sequence: TGCACCCCCGGCAGGCCTGGGGCCAACGTCCTGACTTTC. This gives the protein CTPGRPGANVLTF.

The chain is built from TRBV11-2 and TRBJ1-2; a possible D gene is TRBD1 (5 bases). V gave up 5 bases and J gave up 8 bases, with 18 bases separating them. Germline V CDR1 and CDR2: SGHAT, FQNNGV. This CDR3 has 14 amino acids. The CDR3 sequence is CASSQGTEGGGYTF. CDR3 bases: TGTGCCAGCAGCCAAGGGACCGAGGGTGGCGGCTACACCTTC. The full variable domain, completed using reference TRBV11-2 and TRBJ1-2, is EAGVAQSPRYKIIEKRQSVAFWCNPISGHATLYWYQQILGQGPKLLIQFQNNGVVDDSQLPKDRFSAERLKGVDSTLKIQPAKLEDSAVYLCASSQGTEGGGYTFGSGTRLTVV.

This CDR3 is CASSETTGGSTGELFF. The CDR3 DNA sequence: TGTGCCAGCAGTGAGACGACAGGGGGAAGTACCGGGGAGCTGTTTTTT. This chain connects TRBV6-4 to TRBJ2-2; the match to TRBD1 covers 9 bases. Germline V gene data show CDR1 as MRHNA and CDR2 as SNTAGT. V trimming: 3 bases; J trimming: 5 bases; junction bases outside the gene matches: 7. The CDR3 is 16 residues long.

The rearrangement links TRBV19 to TRBJ1-1; D gene uncertain. Germline lookup yields CDR1 LNHDA and CDR2 SQIVND (reference sequence). V was clipped by 6 bases and J by 1 base, with 9 bases between them. The CDR3 is 13 amino acids. The CDR3 here is CASSLGSNTEAFF. The CDR3 DNA follows: TGTGCCAGTAGCCTAGGTTCGAACACTGAAGCTTTCTTT.

The chain recombines TRBV15 with TRBJ2-1; possibly TRBD1 for D (5 bases). Trimming cost V 1 base and J 5 bases, with 9 bases left between them. There are 14 residues in the CDR3. Germline assignment: CDR1 LNHNV and CDR2 YYDKDF (reference sequence). The CDR3 region is CATSRGLQDNEQFF. CDR3 nucleotides: TGTGCCACCAGCAGAGGCCTACAGGACAATGAGCAGTTCTTC.

The chain combines TRBV7-2 with TRBJ2-1; 13 bases fit TRBD2. The junction had 9 bases not matched to a gene; V was cut back by 3 bases and J by 7 bases. Germline loops: CDR1 SGHTA, CDR2 FQGNSA. The CDR3 length is 17 residues. The CDR3, as DNA: TGTGCCAGCAGCTTGGGACTCGGACTAGCGGGAGTAAATGAGCAGTTCTTC. This sequence encodes CASSLGLGLAGVNEQFF.

The rearrangement links TRBV28 to TRBJ1-2, with TRBD1 as a possible D gene (5 bases). Germline V lookup: CDR1 MDHEN, CDR2 SYDVKM. The CDR3 extends over 12 amino acids. Trimming shortened V by 6 bases and J by 8 bases, and 13 bases separated the two germline ends. CDR3 sequence: CASSGDRRGYTF. As DNA, the CDR3 is TGTGCCAGCAGCGGGGACCGAAGGGGCTACACCTTC.

The chain uses TRBV7-9 and TRBJ1-6; TRBD1 aligns across 10 bases. Trimming at V came to 6 bases and at J to 8 bases, leaving 7 bases not matched to a gene. Per the germline V gene, CDR1 is SEHNR and CDR2 is FQNEAQ (reference sequence). The CDR3 runs 15 residues. This CDR3 reads CASSSTDRGYSPLHF. CDR3 sequence (DNA): TGTGCCAGCAGTTCCACGGACAGGGGGTATTCACCCCTCCACTTT. The variable domain in full, completed from reference TRBV7-9 and TRBJ1-6, reads DTGVSQNPRHKITKRGQNVTFRCDPISEHNRLYWYRQTLGQGPEFLTYFQNEAQLEKSRLLSDRFSAERPKGSFSTLEIQRTEQGDSAMYLCASSSTDRGYSPLHFGNGTRLTVT.

For this clone: Within the sample, other DNA sequences also encode this same CDR3. This chain uses TRBV2 with TRBJ2-7; D may match TRBD1 or TRBD2 (5 bases each). Trimming took off 3 bases at V and 6 bases at J, with 12 bases between the two ends. This CDR3 spans 13 amino acids. The germline gives CDR1 SNHLY, CDR2 FYNNEI. In DNA, the CDR3 is TGTGCCAGCAGTGACCGGGGCCGGGGCGAGCAGTACTTC. It encodes CASSDRGRGEQYF.

The chain links TRBV6-2 or TRBV6-3 to TRBJ2-2, with 10 bases identical to TRBD2. The CDR3 covers 17 residues. Germline V gene sequence: CDR1 MNHEY, CDR2 SVGEGT. Trimming cost V 2 bases and J 1 base; bases outside gene matches: 4. CDR3 nucleotide sequence: TGTGCCAGCAGTTACCCTTGGACTAGCGGGAACACCGGGGAGCTGTTTTTT. Amino acid sequence: CASSYPWTSGNTGELFF.

V and J are TRBV9 and TRBJ2-7, with 7 positions matching TRBD2. The V gene end was trimmed by 2 bases and the J gene end by 3 bases; junction bases not matched to a gene: 5. CDR1 SGDLS and CDR2 YYNGEE come from the germline V gene. The CDR3 is 14 amino acids. The CDR3 region has the DNA TGTGCCAGCAGCGTCGCTAGCGGAGGCTACGAGCAGTACTTC. Translating gives CASSVASGGYEQYF.